Each of the 4 T cell receptor beta chains below was sequenced from the same sample in a study of T cell clonality in common variable immunodeficiency. Some clones are missing from TCRdb's copy, which holds only in-frame ones; the method was immunoSEQ multiplex PCR. The sample offers 35,000 to 50,000 clones and no singletons, the top ten holding around 2.1%. The sample comprised peripheral blood mononuclear cells. The receptors shown here come from a person aged 18-69 years in good health.

This clone was found a few times. The CDR3 end is not reached by the read, which stops 3 residues before it; the germline J gene fills it in. This chain connects TRBV7-4 to TRBJ2-5, with a weak D call TRBD2 (7 bases). This CDR3 is built from 16 residues. CDR1 and CDR2 from the germline V gene are SGHVT and SQSDAQ. Between the trimmed V and J ends, which lost 0 bases and 5 bases, there was a span of 16 bases. The CDR3: CASSLALGGGSETQYF. The DNA read from the CDR3 is TGTGCCAGCAGCTTAGCTCTAGGGGGGGGGTCGGAGACC.

Many counts were recorded for this clone. One junction end disagrees with the germline gene, perhaps due to a read error. The CDR3 end lies 3 residues beyond the end of the read and is filled in from the germline J gene. The chain recombines TRBV4-2 with TRBJ2-5, with TRBD2 matching 7 bases. The CDR3 covers 16 residues. The germline V gene has CDR1 LGHNA and CDR2 YNFKEQ. The sequenced part of the CDR3 DNA is TGCGCCAGCAGCCAAGATCTTTCGGGGGGAGGAGAGACC. Its protein product is CASSQDLSGGGET. In full, the CDR3 is CASSQDLSGGGETQYF.

This clone has at least ten counts. The read terminates 3 residues before the CDR3 end, so the remaining end is supplied by the germline J gene. This sample also contains other DNA sequences that code for the same CDR3. The chain carries TRBV5-1 and TRBJ2-1; 11 bases match TRBD1. Germline trimming cut 0 bases from V and 7 bases from J; bases unmatched to any gene: 6. The CDR3 is 16 amino acids. Germline CDR1 is SGHRS and CDR2 is YFSETQ. The CDR3 protein is CASSLDGQGAGNEQFF. The CDR3 DNA, read in part, is TGCGCCAGCAGCTTGGATGGACAGGGGGCGGGTAATGAG.

In its sample, this clone was seen many times. Sequencing ends 3 residues short of the CDR3 end; the germline J gene provides the rest. The J gene is TRBJ1-1, the V gene TRBV18; 7 bases match TRBD1. Germline trimming cut 5 bases from V and 1 base from J; bases unmatched to any gene: 7. Germline values: CDR1 KGHSH, CDR2 LQKENI. This CDR3 comprises 15 residues. This CDR3 is CASSANRGSNTEAFF. CDR3 DNA (partial): TGTGCCAGCTCAGCTAACAGGGGATCGAACACTGAA. Looking up the rest from reference TRBV18 and TRBJ1-1 gives the full variable domain: NAGVMQNPRHLVRRRGQEARLRCSPMKGHSHVYWYRQLPEEGLKFMVYLQKENIIDESGMPKERFSAEFPKEGPSILRIQQVVRGDSAAYFCASSANRGSNTEAFFGQGTRLTVV.